The subject of this entry is one T cell receptor (beta chain). Germline and junction disagree at one end, which may indicate a read error. These data are taken from a study of tumor-infiltrating lymphocytes in primary liver carcinoma. TCR beta cDNA was reverse-transcribed from about 500 ng of total RNA. The reaction used a constant-region primer and ProtoScript II reverse transcriptase. Employing slightly modified ARM-PCR, three nested multiplex PCR rounds were run, and these gave rise to the TCR beta libraries. Amplification in the first two PCR rounds was performed using TRBV1-TRBV30 forward primers and a C-beta reverse primer for around 11 cycles each. TCRdb reanalysed the multiplex PCR reads using MiXCR and keeps one entry per CDR3 protein. The repertoire holds approximately 310,000 distinct CDR3 sequences, with 65% as singletons. The study extracted blood RNA from unsorted whole blood and also extracted germline DNA.

The germline V gene encodes CDR1 SQVTM and CDR2 ANQGSEA. This CDR3 is built from 12 residues. This chain links TRBV29-1 with TRBJ1-2; D uncertain. The sequence was collected from a man in his forties or fifties with primary liver carcinoma and hepatitis B virus infection. Source material: peripheral blood. The CDR3 bases are TGTCGCGTTGAGGCCGGATCCTATGGCTACACCTTC. It is translated as CRVEAGSYGYTF.